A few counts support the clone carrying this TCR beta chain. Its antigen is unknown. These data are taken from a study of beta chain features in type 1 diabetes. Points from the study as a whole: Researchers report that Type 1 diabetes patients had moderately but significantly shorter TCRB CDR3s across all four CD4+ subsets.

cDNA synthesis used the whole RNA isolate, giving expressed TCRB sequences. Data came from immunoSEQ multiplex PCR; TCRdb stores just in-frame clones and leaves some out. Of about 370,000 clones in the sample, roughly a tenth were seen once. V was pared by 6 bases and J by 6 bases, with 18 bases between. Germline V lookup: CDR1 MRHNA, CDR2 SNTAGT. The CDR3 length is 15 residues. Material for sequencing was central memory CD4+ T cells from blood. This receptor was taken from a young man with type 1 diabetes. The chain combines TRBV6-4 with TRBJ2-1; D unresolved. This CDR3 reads CASRFSPIGPNEQFF. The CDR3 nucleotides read TGTGCCAGCAGGTTTTCCCCCATAGGTCCCAATGAGCAGTTCTTC.